The 13 T cell receptor beta chains below all came from one sample that was sequenced in a study of blood T cell repertoires in COVID-19. Assay used: immunoSEQ multiplex PCR; TCRdb lists only in-frame clones, some missing. The top ten hold 1.5% to 2% of the sample, which has approximately 310,000 clones, 85% seen once. The sequencing sample was made of PBMCs or T cells enriched from blood (not recorded which). These receptors were collected from a woman aged 25-40 years who had been exposed to COVID-19.

As DNA, the CDR3 is TGTGCCTGGAGCCTGGGACAGATCTACGAGCAGTACTTC. This gives the protein CAWSLGQIYEQYF. V and J are TRBV30 and TRBJ2-7; TRBD1 agrees at 7 bases. The CDR3 extends over 13 amino acids. In germline, CDR1 is GTSNPN, CDR2 SVGIG (reference sequence). V was pared by 3 bases and J by 3 bases, with 5 bases of the junction left unmatched.

The chain joins TRBV19 to TRBJ1-2; TRBD1 agrees at 7 bases. Germline V gene data show CDR1 as LNHDA and CDR2 as SQIVND (reference sequence). The CDR3 sequence is 12 residues long. J gave up 4 bases and V 7 bases, and 3 bases lay outside the gene matches. CDR3 amino acids: CASTTGTYGYTF. The CDR3 DNA follows: TGTGCCAGTACGACAGGGACCTATGGCTACACCTTC.

The J gene is TRBJ2-2, the V gene TRBV2, with 8 positions matching TRBD1. The CDR3 is 15 residues long. CDR1 SNHLY and CDR2 FYNNEI come from the germline V gene. V lost 10 bases to trimming and J lost 4 bases; unmatched junction nucleotides: 11. The CDR3 spells CAIRDRQTVTGELFF. The CDR3 coding sequence is TGTGCCATCCGGGACAGGCAGACGGTCACCGGGGAGCTGTTTTTT.

The V and J genes are TRBV15 and TRBJ2-3; a weak D match, TRBD1 (6 bases). V lost 5 bases, J lost 3 bases, and 15 bases lay in between. The CDR3 length is 15 residues. Germline V gene sequence: CDR1 LNHNV, CDR2 YYDKDF (reference sequence). Here the CDR3 DNA reads TGTGCCACCAGCGCCAGGGGTGCCCGTACAGATACGCAGTATTTT. Protein product: CATSARGARTDTQYF.

J is TRBJ1-3 and V is TRBV7-9, with 7 nucleotides matching TRBD1. This CDR3 is built from 14 residues. V was clipped by 5 bases and J by 4 bases; unmatched bases: 5. From germline, CDR1 is SEHNR and CDR2 FQNEAQ (reference sequence). CDR3 bases: TGTGCCAGCAGCCCCGACAGGGTGGGAAACACCATATATTTT. This encodes CASSPDRVGNTIYF. Full variable domain (missing parts from reference TRBV7-9 and TRBJ1-3): DTGVSQNPRHKITKRGQNVTFRCDPISEHNRLYWYRQTLGQGPEFLTYFQNEAQLEKSRLLSDRFSAERPKGSFSTLEIQRTEQGDSAMYLCASSPDRVGNTIYFGEGSWLTVV.

The chain joins TRBV5-1 to TRBJ1-1; D is uncertain. The germline V gene has CDR1 SGHRS and CDR2 YFSETQ. Between the trimmed V and J ends, which lost 2 bases and 4 bases, there was a span of 12 bases. This CDR3 has 14 amino acids. CDR3 bases: TGCGCCAGCAGCTTTCCCCGGGGAACCACTGAAGCTTTCTTT. This gives the protein CASSFPRGTTEAFF.

As DNA, the CDR3 is TGTGCCAGCAGTTCTCAGGGGTATAATGGCTACACCTTC. Translated: CASSSQGYNGYTF. The chain couples TRBV2 to TRBJ1-2; D is perhaps TRBD1 (6 bases). The V and J ends lost 5 bases and 6 bases respectively, with 13 bases between them. This CDR3 contains 13 residues. Germline lookup yields CDR1 SNHLY and CDR2 FYNNEI.

CDR3 amino acids: CASSPFTSVGYEQYF. DNA for the CDR3: TGTGCCAGCAGTCCCTTCACTAGCGTAGGCTACGAGCAGTACTTC. The V gene is TRBV6-6, the J gene TRBJ2-7; 7 nucleotides line up with TRBD2. V was clipped by 5 bases and J by 3 bases; unmatched bases: 10. The CDR3 spans 15 residues. Germline CDR1 is MNHNY and CDR2 is SVGAGI (reference sequence).

This chain connects TRBV27 to TRBJ1-5; no clear D. This CDR3 is built from 15 residues. Germline V gene lookup returns CDR1 MNHEY and CDR2 SMNVEV (reference sequence). Trimming stripped 5 bases from V and 5 bases from J, with 16 bases between. The DNA for the CDR3 is TGTGCCAGCAGTCCAAGCAAGTCAGGATATCAGCCCCAGCATTTT. Amino acids: CASSPSKSGYQPQHF.

The chain is built from TRBV5-1 and TRBJ1-2, with D possibly matching TRBD1 (5 bases). The V end lost 0 bases, the J end lost 5 bases, and 11 bases lay between the germline ends. CDR3 length equals 14 residues. Germline CDR1 reads SGHRS; CDR2 reads YFSETQ. Written as DNA, the CDR3 is TGCGCCAGCAGCTTGGGGCAGGGTTGGTATGGCTACACCTTC. The encoded protein is CASSLGQGWYGYTF.

The chain recombines TRBV10-3 with TRBJ2-7, with D perhaps TRBD1 (6 bases). V was shortened by 1 base and J by 2 bases, with 12 bases between the two germline ends. Germline V gene data show CDR1 as ENHRY and CDR2 as SYGVKD. The CDR3 is 15 residues long. The CDR3 spells CAISEYRQATYEQYF. The CDR3 DNA follows: TGTGCCATCAGTGAGTACAGACAGGCTACCTACGAGCAGTACTTC.

V usage is TRBV6-1 and J usage is TRBJ1-2, with D perhaps TRBD1 (5 bases). Germline V gene lookup returns CDR1 MNHNS and CDR2 SASEGT. CDR3 length equals 15 residues. Trimming took 0 bases from V and 4 from J, leaving 12 bases between them. The CDR3 spells CASSEARQGGYGYTF. Written as DNA, the CDR3 is TGTGCCAGCAGTGAAGCTCGGCAGGGTGGCTATGGCTACACCTTC.

This clone was picked up a small number of times. The rearrangement uses TRBV7-9 and TRBJ2-5; 8 nucleotides match TRBD1. Germline V CDR1 and CDR2: SEHNR, FQNEAQ (reference sequence). The CDR3 is 14 amino acids. J gave up 2 bases and V 8 bases, and 7 bases lay outside the gene matches. The CDR3 protein is CASPIQGEQETQYF. The CDR3 DNA sequence: TGTGCCAGCCCTATACAGGGGGAGCAAGAGACCCAGTACTTC.